One sample yielded the 3 T cell receptor beta chains listed below, sequenced in a study of cytomegalovirus exposure and HLA in healthy donors. Clones were read by immunoSEQ multiplex PCR, and TCRdb kept only the in-frame ones, dropping some. The table includes over 85,000 clones, over 75% detected once. Sequenced sample: PBMCs. These receptors all stem from a woman aged 30 to 39 in good health and CMV-seropositive.

This chain joins TRBV9 and TRBJ2-2; D perhaps matches TRBD2 (5 bases). V shed 4 bases and J shed 0 bases, with 10 bases lying between them. The CDR3 totals 15 residues. CDR1 and CDR2 from the germline V gene are SGDLS and YYNGEE. This chain's CDR3 is CASSPRGANTGELFF. CDR3 bases: TGTGCCAGCAGCCCTCGGGGAGCGAACACCGGGGAGCTGTTTTTT.

V is TRBV18 and J is TRBJ2-1, with 10 bases matching TRBD2. The CDR3 extends over 16 amino acids. After removal of 3 bases from V and 0 bases from J, the junction contained 2 bases not matched to a gene. Per germline, CDR1 KGHSH and CDR2 LQKENI. The CDR3 sequence: CASSPASGSSYNEQFF. The CDR3 coding sequence is TGTGCCAGCTCACCCGCTAGCGGGAGCTCCTACAATGAGCAGTTCTTC. Drawing the rest from reference TRBV18 and TRBJ2-1, the complete variable domain is NAGVMQNPRHLVRRRGQEARLRCSPMKGHSHVYWYRQLPEEGLKFMVYLQKENIIDESGMPKERFSAEFPKEGPSILRIQQVVRGDSAAYFCASSPASGSSYNEQFFGPGTRLTVL.

The V call is TRBV30, the J call TRBJ2-5, with 9 bases lining up with TRBD1. Unmatched junction bases numbered 6, after V lost 2 bases and J lost 2 bases. This CDR3 spans 15 amino acids. The germline CDR1 and CDR2 sequences are GTSNPN and SVGIG (reference sequence). The CDR3 protein is CAWSPGGQGQETQYF. CDR3 bases: TGTGCCTGGAGTCCTGGAGGACAGGGGCAAGAGACCCAGTACTTC.